The clone carrying this T cell receptor beta chain was counted only a few times. Its target is unknown. The data originate from a study of cytomegalovirus exposure and HLA in healthy donors. Whole-study results and caveats: The study labeled approximately 150 TCR beta chains cytomegalovirus-associated.

Vbeta (60) and Jbeta (13) primers were used in the PCR. Only in-frame clones appear in the TCRdb table, and some are missing; sequencing was by immunoSEQ multiplex PCR. Here the sample spans 150,000 to 200,000 clones, about two thirds being singletons. Trimming cost V 0 bases and J 2 bases, with 7 bases left between them. CDR3 length: 14 residues. The germline V gene has CDR1 LGHNA and CDR2 YSLEER. The receptor's source is a woman aged 18-30 years in good health and CMV-seropositive. Sequenced input: PBMCs. V and J are TRBV4-3 and TRBJ2-5, with no clear D. The CDR3 nucleotides read TGCGCCAGCAGCCAAGAGGCAGAACAAGAGACCCAGTACTTC. As protein: CASSQEAEQETQYF.